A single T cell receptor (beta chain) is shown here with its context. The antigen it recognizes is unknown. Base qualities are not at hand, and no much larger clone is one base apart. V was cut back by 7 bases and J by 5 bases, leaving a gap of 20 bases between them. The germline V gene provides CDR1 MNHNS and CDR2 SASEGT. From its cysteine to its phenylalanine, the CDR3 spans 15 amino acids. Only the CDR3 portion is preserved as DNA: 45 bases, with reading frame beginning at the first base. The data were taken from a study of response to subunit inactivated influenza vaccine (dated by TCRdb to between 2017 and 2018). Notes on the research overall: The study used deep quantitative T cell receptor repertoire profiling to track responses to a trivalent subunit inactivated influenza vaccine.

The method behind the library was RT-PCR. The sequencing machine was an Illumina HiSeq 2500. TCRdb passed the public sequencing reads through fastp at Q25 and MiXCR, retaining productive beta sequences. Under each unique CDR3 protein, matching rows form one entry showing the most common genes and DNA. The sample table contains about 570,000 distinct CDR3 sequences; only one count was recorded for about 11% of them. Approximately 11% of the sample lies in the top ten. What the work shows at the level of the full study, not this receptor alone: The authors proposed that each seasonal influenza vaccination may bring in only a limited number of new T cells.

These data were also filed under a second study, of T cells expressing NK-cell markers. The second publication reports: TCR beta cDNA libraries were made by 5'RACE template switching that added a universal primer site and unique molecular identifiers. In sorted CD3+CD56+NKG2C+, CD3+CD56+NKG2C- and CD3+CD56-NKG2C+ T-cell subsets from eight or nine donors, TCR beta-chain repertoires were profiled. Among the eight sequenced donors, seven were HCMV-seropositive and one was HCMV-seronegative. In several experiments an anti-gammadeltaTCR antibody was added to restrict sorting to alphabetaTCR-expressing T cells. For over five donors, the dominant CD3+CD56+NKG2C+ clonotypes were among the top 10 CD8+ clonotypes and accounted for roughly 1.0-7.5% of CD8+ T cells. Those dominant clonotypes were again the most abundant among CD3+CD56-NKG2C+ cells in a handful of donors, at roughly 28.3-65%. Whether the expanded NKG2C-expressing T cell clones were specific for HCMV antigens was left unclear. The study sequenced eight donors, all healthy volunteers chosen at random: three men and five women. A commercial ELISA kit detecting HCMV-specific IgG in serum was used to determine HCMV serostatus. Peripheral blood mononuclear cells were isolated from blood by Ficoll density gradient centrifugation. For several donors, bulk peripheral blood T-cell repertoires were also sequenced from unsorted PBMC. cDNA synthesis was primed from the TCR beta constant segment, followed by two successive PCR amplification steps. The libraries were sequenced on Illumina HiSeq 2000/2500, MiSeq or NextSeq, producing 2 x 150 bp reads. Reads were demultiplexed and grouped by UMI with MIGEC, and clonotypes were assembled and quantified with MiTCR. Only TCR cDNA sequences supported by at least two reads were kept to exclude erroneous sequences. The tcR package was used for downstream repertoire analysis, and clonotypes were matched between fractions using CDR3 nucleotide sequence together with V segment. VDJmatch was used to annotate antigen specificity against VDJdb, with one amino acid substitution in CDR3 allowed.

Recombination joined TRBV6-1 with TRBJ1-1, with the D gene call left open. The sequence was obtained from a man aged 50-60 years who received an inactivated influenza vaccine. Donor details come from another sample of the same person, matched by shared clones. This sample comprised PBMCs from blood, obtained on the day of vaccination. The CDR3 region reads CASNPSPGSGTEAFF. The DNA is TGTGCCAGCAACCCGTCCCCGGGATCAGGAACTGAAGCTTTCTTT.